The rows below give T cell receptor beta chains drawn from one sample of a study of blood T cell repertoires in COVID-19. The method was immunoSEQ multiplex PCR; TCRdb's version includes in-frame clones alone and lacks a portion of them. Of some 530,000 clones listed, around 85% are singletons. The specimen sequenced was peripheral blood. These receptors were taken from a human donor in a cohort sampled during active COVID-19. The CDR3 runs from the conserved cysteine through the conserved F or W. The D gene is left open where the match is weak. Only some rows state a clone size, as once, few, many or a class for expanded clones.

J,D,V,size,CDR3,DNA
TRBJ2-2,.,TRBV7-2,.,CASSLATGVVTGELFF,TGTGCCAGCAGCTTAGCGACGGGAGTGGTAACCGGGGAGCTGTTTTTT
TRBJ2-7,.,TRBV6-1,.,CASSEGWLSYEQYF,TGTGCCAGCAGTGAGGGCTGGCTCTCCTACGAGCAGTACTTC
TRBJ1-5,TRBD1,TRBV19,.,CASIHRDRGPLRQPQHF,TGTGCCAGTATCCACAGGGACAGGGGGCCTTTACGCCAGCCCCAGCATTTT
TRBJ1-2,.,TRBV6-5,once,CASSYSTAMGYTF,TGTGCCAGCAGTTACTCGACTGCAATGGGCTACACCTTC
TRBJ2-1,TRBD2,TRBV7-6,.,CASSSGLLAGALRSYNEQFF,TGTGCCAGCAGTTCAGGACTACTAGCGGGCGCGCTTAGGTCCTACAATGAGCAGTTCTTC
TRBJ1-2,.,TRBV10-2,.,CASSESGSAAHGYTF,TGCGCCAGCAGTGAGTCAGGCAGCGCGGCCCATGGCTACACCTTC
TRBJ2-1,TRBD2,TRBV24-1,.,CATSDGSFSGGSYNEQFF,TGTGCCACCAGTGACGGTAGCTTTAGCGGGGGGTCCTACAATGAGCAGTTCTTC
TRBJ1-5,TRBD1,TRBV19,few,CASSTDRVGYQPQHF,TGTGCCAGTAGTACGGACAGGGTAGGGTATCAGCCCCAGCATTTT
TRBJ1-5,TRBD1,TRBV7-2,.,CASSAGQGSNQPQHF,TGTGCCAGCAGCGCCGGACAGGGTAGCAATCAGCCCCAGCATTTT
TRBJ1-6,.,TRBV7-8,.,CASSSEGQNSPLHF,TGTGCCAGCAGCTCAGAGGGTCAGAATTCACCCCTCCACTTT
TRBJ2-7,TRBD2,TRBV7-2,few,CASSLAGTSSYEQYF,TGTGCCAGCAGCTTAGCCGGGACTAGCTCCTACGAGCAGTACTTC
TRBJ1-2,TRBD1,TRBV18,.,CASSPSGQGVGYGYTF,TGTGCCAGCTCACCATCAGGACAGGGAGTGGGCTATGGCTACACCTTC
TRBJ1-1,.,TRBV14,.,CASSQELWAGTEAFF,TGTGCCAGCAGCCAAGAATTGTGGGCCGGCACTGAAGCTTTCTTT
TRBJ2-3,.,TRBV19,.,CASSWGGGTVADTQYF,TGTGCCAGTAGCTGGGGAGGGGGGACGGTCGCAGATACGCAGTATTTT
TRBJ2-1,TRBD2,TRBV6-2/TRBV6-3,.,CASSRPTSGYNEQFF,TGTGCCAGCAGTCGCCCGACTAGCGGGTACAATGAGCAGTTCTTC
TRBJ1-1,.,TRBV5-4,.,CASSTEGRGITEAFF,TGTGCCAGCAGCACCGAAGGGCGCGGGATCACTGAAGCTTTCTTT
TRBJ1-1,.,TRBV3-1/TRBV3-2,once,CASSQESQVWRGGTEAFF,TGTGCCAGCAGCCAAGAGTCCCAGGTTTGGAGGGGAGGCACTGAAGCTTTCTTT
TRBJ2-5,.,TRBV15,.,CATSPGDSRRETQYF,TGTGCCACCAGCCCCGGCGACAGTAGGAGAGAGACCCAGTACTTC
TRBJ2-7,.,TRBV6-5,.,CASSYVRDPYEQYF,TGTGCCAGCAGTTACGTCCGCGATCCCTACGAGCAGTACTTC
TRBJ1-5,.,TRBV15,.,CATSSVAWPQHF,TGTGCCACCAGCAGCGTGGCCTGGCCCCAGCATTTT
TRBJ1-1,.,TRBV6-1,.,CASSENRALSEAFF,TGTGCCAGCAGTGAGAACAGGGCCCTCTCTGAAGCTTTCTTT
TRBJ1-1,.,TRBV2,.,CASSYYSGPGTEAFF,TGTGCCAGCAGCTACTACAGCGGGCCAGGCACTGAAGCTTTCTTT